This record looks at one T cell receptor beta chain sequence and its context. The antigen is not known. This sample stems from a study of blood T cells in healthy people across ages. Study-wide findings and caveats: Long-lived donors exceeded aged donors in naive CD4+ cells and diversity.

V was pared by 0 bases and J by 3 bases, with 14 bases between. This CDR3 is built from 16 residues. Germline V gene data show CDR1 as MNHNS and CDR2 as SASEGT. Together with a sample-barcoded 5' primer, a J-beta primer mix was included in a second PCR lasting roughly 6 to 12 cycles. A tag from a template-switch adaptor with 12 random nucleotides marked each cDNA molecule. TCRdb independently ran MiXCR on the 5' RACE reads; one entry per CDR3 protein. The data contain 700,000 to 950,000 distinct CDR3 sequences, over 45% of them singletons. The chain recombines TRBV6-1 with TRBJ1-2, with D unclear. This clonotype was sampled from a young man in good health. Sequencing was performed on blood. The CDR3 region has the DNA TGTGCCAGCAGTGAAGCAATACACAGTTCCTACTATGGCTACACCTTC. Translated: CASSEAIHSSYYGYTF.